The T cell receptor beta chain described here comes from a study of T cell repertoires in cytomegalovirus infection. In the study overall: Through public TCR beta signatures, both CMV infection and matching HLA type were indicated.

V was trimmed by 10 bases and J by 3 bases, leaving 10 bases between them. This CDR3 has 13 amino acids. The V gene's germline CDR1 is SGHVS and CDR2 FNYEAQ. In this sample, this clonotype turned up many times. TCRdb called the reads again in MiXCR, with one record for every CDR3 protein. The sample includes 630,000 or so distinct CDR3 sequences, about 24% of them seen just once. The sequenced sample consisted of CD8+ T cells from PBMCs. The source is a human donor in good health (CMV status not recorded). Some clones in this sample may be carry-over from other donors' samples. V and J are TRBV7-6 and TRBJ2-6; no definite D call. The CDR3 region has the DNA TGTGCCATTTACAACAATGGGGCCAACGTCCTGACTTTC. Translation: CAIYNNGANVLTF.